Below are 21 T cell receptor beta chains sequenced from a single sample in a study of vaccination and CD4 T cells after COVID-19. Once obtained from cultured CD4+ T cells, the DNA was sequenced using the Oncomine TCR Beta short-read assay. TCRdb passed the PCR reads through MiXCR, listing each CDR3 protein once. The sample carries roughly 20,000 distinct CDR3 sequences, over 40% recorded once. These receptors have no known antigen. Treatment here: roughly ten-day PBMC culture with coronavirus spike peptide pools or control peptides (ViraFEST assay). The sample taken for sequencing was CD4+ T cells from blood, cultured in vitro. These receptors all come from a human donor who had recovered from COVID-19.

This clonotype appeared a few times. The chain combines TRBV28 with TRBJ2-1, with 9 bases identical to TRBD1. In germline, CDR1 is MDHEN, CDR2 SYDVKM. J lost 4 bases, V lost 3 bases, and 7 bases had no gene match. The CDR3 contains 16 residues. In DNA, the CDR3 is TGTGCCAGCAGTTTCTTGGACAGGGGACCTTACAATGAGCAGTTCTTC. Protein product: CASSFLDRGPYNEQFF.

The J gene is TRBJ1-2, the V gene TRBV4-1, with D maybe TRBD1 (5 bases). With 4 bases removed from V and 0 bases from J, the gap between germline ends came to 12 bases. Germline CDR1 MGHRA, CDR2 YSYEKL. The CDR3 contains 15 residues. CDR3 in amino acids: CASSLGTGANYGYTF. As DNA, the CDR3 is TGCGCCAGCAGCCTCGGAACAGGCGCTAACTATGGCTACACCTTC.

This clonotype was counted between two and nine times. The chain combines TRBV6-1 with TRBJ1-5; 9 bases map to TRBD1. The J segment lost 2 bases and the V segment lost 6 bases, leaving 2 bases of the junction unmatched. CDR1 and CDR2 (germline): MNHNS, SASEGT. This CDR3 is built from 14 residues. The CDR3 DNA follows: TGTGCCAGCAGCGGGGACAGGGGCAATCAGCCCCAGCATTTT. Translating it yields CASSGDRGNQPQHF.

The chain is built from TRBV27 and TRBJ2-1; D unresolved. V lost 5 bases and J 0 bases, leaving 11 bases between the germline ends. Germline CDR1 is MNHEY and CDR2 is SMNVEV (reference sequence). This CDR3 is 15 amino acids long. The CDR3 DNA is TGTGCCAGCAGTCCCTCTCGGCGCTCCTACAATGAGCAGTTCTTC. Translating it yields CASSPSRRSYNEQFF.

The rearrangement uses TRBV6-5 and TRBJ2-7; 12 bases map to TRBD1. Germline V gives CDR1 MNHEY, CDR2 SVGAGI. There are 15 residues in the CDR3. V trimming: 3 bases; J trimming: 5 bases; junction bases outside the gene matches: 5. CDR3 nucleotide sequence: TGTGCCAGCAGTTATACCGGGACAGGGGGCAACGAGCAGTACTTC. Protein: CASSYTGTGGNEQYF.

This rearrangement joins TRBV7-9 to TRBJ2-7; 8 positions agree with TRBD1. The trim removed 1 base at V and 5 bases at J, leaving 7 bases unmatched. This CDR3 is 15 amino acids long. Per the germline V gene, CDR1 is SEHNR and CDR2 is FQNEAQ (reference sequence). CDR3 in DNA: TGTGCCAGCAGCTTAGTTTACCAGGGGGCACACGAGCAGTACTTC. Translating gives CASSLVYQGAHEQYF.

The chain carries TRBV20-1 and TRBJ1-1, with TRBD1 as a possible D gene (6 bases). Trimming took 0 bases from V and 4 from J, leaving 12 bases between them. Germline CDR1 is DFQATT and CDR2 is SNEGSKA (reference sequence). The CDR3 is 14 amino acids. The CDR3 nucleotides read TGCAGTGCTAGAGATCCCAGGGGATCCACTGAAGCTTTCTTT. It specifies CSARDPRGSTEAFF.

This clonotype has more than one count but fewer than ten. The chain carries TRBV5-1 and TRBJ1-5; 11 bases are a match to TRBD1. With 3 bases clipped from V and 5 bases from J, the junction kept 7 bases outside the gene matches. Germline CDR1 SGHRS, CDR2 YFSETQ. CDR3 length equals 16 residues. CDR3 sequence: CASSWGTGQGDQPQHF. In DNA, the CDR3 is TGCGCCAGCAGCTGGGGAACGGGACAGGGGGATCAGCCCCAGCATTTT.

The chain couples TRBV7-8 to TRBJ2-5, with 8 bases matching TRBD2. This CDR3 has 14 residues. With V trimmed by 7 bases and J by 6 bases, 10 bases remained unmatched. CDR1 and CDR2 from the germline V gene are SGHVS and FQNEAQ. CDR3 in amino acids: CASTPGLVGKTQYF. CDR3 nucleotides: TGTGCCAGCACGCCGGGACTAGTTGGGAAGACCCAGTACTTC.

This clonotype was found a few times. The chain carries TRBV20-1 and TRBJ2-1; TRBD2 agrees at 9 bases. The CDR3 sequence is 17 residues long. CDR1 is DFQATT, CDR2 SNEGSKA, per germline (reference sequence). V lost 1 base and J lost 3; bases outside the gene matches: 10. The DNA for the CDR3 is TGCAGTGCTAGAGGGGAAGGCGGGAGGGGAGGCTACAATGAGCAGTTCTTC. Its translation is CSARGEGGRGGYNEQFF.

This rearrangement joins TRBV24-1 to TRBJ1-3; 7 nucleotides agree with TRBD1. V was clipped by 1 base and J by 8 bases; unmatched bases: 10. Germline-derived CDR1 and CDR2 are KGHDR and SFDVKD. CDR3 length: 16 amino acids. CDR3: CATSDFGGRGRDTIYF. CDR3 DNA sequence: TGTGCCACCAGTGATTTTGGTGGTAGGGGGCGGGACACCATATATTTT.

This clonotype is medium-sized within its sample. This rearrangement joins TRBV5-1 to TRBJ2-3, with 9 bases that match TRBD2. This CDR3 has 19 residues. J gave up 1 base and V 2 bases, and 14 bases lay outside the gene matches. CDR1 SGHRS and CDR2 YFSETQ come from the germline V gene. CDR3 amino acids: CASSFLGRGGAGGTDTQYF. The CDR3 coding sequence is TGCGCCAGCAGCTTCCTGGGGCGCGGGGGGGCCGGAGGCACAGATACGCAGTATTTT.

V is TRBV27 and J is TRBJ1-1; tentative D call: TRBD1 (6 bases). This CDR3 is 15 amino acids long. Germline values: CDR1 MNHEY, CDR2 SMNVEV (reference sequence). The V end was cut by 5 bases, the J end by 5 bases, with 18 bases between. This CDR3 reads CASSPLQGRETEAFF. Here the CDR3 DNA reads TGTGCCAGCAGTCCCCTACAGGGACGCGAGACTGAAGCTTTCTTT.

This clonotype was seen a handful of times. The V call is TRBV11-3, the J call TRBJ2-3; D unresolved. The CDR3 loop spans 11 amino acids. CDR1 and CDR2 from the germline V gene are SGHNT and YENEEA. Trimming stripped 6 bases from V and 7 bases from J, with 8 bases between. Written as DNA, the CDR3 is TGTGCCAGCAGGATGGCCAATACGCAGTATTTT. This gives the protein CASRMANTQYF.

The chain joins TRBV28 to TRBJ1-2; no definite D call. The CDR3 consists of 13 residues. The V gene lost 5 bases and the J gene lost 5 bases, with 12 bases spanning the gap. CDR1 is MDHEN, CDR2 SYDVKM, per germline. Here the CDR3 reads CASSQPEVYGYTF. The CDR3 DNA reads TGTGCCAGCAGTCAACCAGAAGTTTATGGCTACACCTTC.

The rearrangement joins TRBV7-2 to TRBJ2-5, with D uncertain. Germline CDR1 is SGHTA and CDR2 is FQGNSA. The CDR3 runs 12 residues. The germline V and J ends were trimmed by 2 bases and 5 bases, with 6 bases remaining between them. CDR3 bases: TGTGCCAGCAGCTTACATGTTGAGACCCAGTACTTC. Translation: CASSLHVETQYF.

The chain carries TRBV6-1 and TRBJ1-1; D uncertain. CDR1 and CDR2 from the germline V gene are MNHNS and SASEGT. This CDR3 comprises 11 residues. V shed 4 bases and J shed 8 bases, with 8 bases lying between them. The CDR3 region is CASSGTVEAFF. The CDR3 coding sequence is TGTGCCAGCAGTGGGACGGTCGAAGCTTTCTTT.

This clonotype was observed a few times. The V call is TRBV20-1, the J call TRBJ1-4; D not certain. The ends were cut back, 3 bases at V and 6 bases at J, with 5 bases in the middle. Germline CDR1 reads DFQATT; CDR2 reads SNEGSKA (reference sequence). The CDR3 length is 11 residues. The CDR3 DNA reads as TGCAGTGCTAGTTTGTATGAAAAACTGTTTTTT. Protein: CSASLYEKLFF.

This clonotype was counted a few times. The chain uses TRBV19 and TRBJ2-7; D possibly corresponds to TRBD2 (6 bases). The CDR3 is made up of 15 amino acids. V shed 1 base and J shed 2 bases, with 12 bases lying between them. CDR1 and CDR2 from the germline V gene are LNHDA and SQIVND (reference sequence). CDR3 DNA: TGTGCCAGTAGTATAGCGGAAGGAGGGGCCTACGAGCAGTACTTC. As protein: CASSIAEGGAYEQYF.

The chain links TRBV7-3 to TRBJ2-7, with D unclear. The CDR3 is 14 residues long. CDR1 and CDR2 (germline): SGHTA, FQGTGA. Between the trimmed V and J ends, which lost 5 bases and 2 bases, there was a span of 13 bases. The CDR3 loop is CASSLGPTTYEQYF. CDR3 bases: TGTGCCAGCAGCCTCGGCCCTACTACCTACGAGCAGTACTTC.

V usage is TRBV5-1 and J usage is TRBJ2-3; D might be TRBD2 (6 bases). The germline CDR1 and CDR2 sequences are SGHRS and YFSETQ. The V end lost 0 bases, the J end lost 0 bases, and 26 bases lay between the germline ends. This CDR3 has 21 residues. The CDR3: CASSLARGGGKALLSTDTQYF. The DNA for the CDR3 is TGCGCCAGCAGCTTGGCCCGAGGAGGCGGGAAGGCCCTACTAAGCACAGATACGCAGTATTTT. Combining the CDR3 with reference TRBV5-1 and TRBJ2-3 gives the whole variable domain KAGVTQTPRYLIKTRGQQVTLSCSPISGHRSVSWYQQTPGQGLQFLFEYFSETQRNKGNFPGRFSGRQFSNSRSEMNVSTLELGDSALYLCASSLARGGGKALLSTDTQYFGPGTRLTVL.